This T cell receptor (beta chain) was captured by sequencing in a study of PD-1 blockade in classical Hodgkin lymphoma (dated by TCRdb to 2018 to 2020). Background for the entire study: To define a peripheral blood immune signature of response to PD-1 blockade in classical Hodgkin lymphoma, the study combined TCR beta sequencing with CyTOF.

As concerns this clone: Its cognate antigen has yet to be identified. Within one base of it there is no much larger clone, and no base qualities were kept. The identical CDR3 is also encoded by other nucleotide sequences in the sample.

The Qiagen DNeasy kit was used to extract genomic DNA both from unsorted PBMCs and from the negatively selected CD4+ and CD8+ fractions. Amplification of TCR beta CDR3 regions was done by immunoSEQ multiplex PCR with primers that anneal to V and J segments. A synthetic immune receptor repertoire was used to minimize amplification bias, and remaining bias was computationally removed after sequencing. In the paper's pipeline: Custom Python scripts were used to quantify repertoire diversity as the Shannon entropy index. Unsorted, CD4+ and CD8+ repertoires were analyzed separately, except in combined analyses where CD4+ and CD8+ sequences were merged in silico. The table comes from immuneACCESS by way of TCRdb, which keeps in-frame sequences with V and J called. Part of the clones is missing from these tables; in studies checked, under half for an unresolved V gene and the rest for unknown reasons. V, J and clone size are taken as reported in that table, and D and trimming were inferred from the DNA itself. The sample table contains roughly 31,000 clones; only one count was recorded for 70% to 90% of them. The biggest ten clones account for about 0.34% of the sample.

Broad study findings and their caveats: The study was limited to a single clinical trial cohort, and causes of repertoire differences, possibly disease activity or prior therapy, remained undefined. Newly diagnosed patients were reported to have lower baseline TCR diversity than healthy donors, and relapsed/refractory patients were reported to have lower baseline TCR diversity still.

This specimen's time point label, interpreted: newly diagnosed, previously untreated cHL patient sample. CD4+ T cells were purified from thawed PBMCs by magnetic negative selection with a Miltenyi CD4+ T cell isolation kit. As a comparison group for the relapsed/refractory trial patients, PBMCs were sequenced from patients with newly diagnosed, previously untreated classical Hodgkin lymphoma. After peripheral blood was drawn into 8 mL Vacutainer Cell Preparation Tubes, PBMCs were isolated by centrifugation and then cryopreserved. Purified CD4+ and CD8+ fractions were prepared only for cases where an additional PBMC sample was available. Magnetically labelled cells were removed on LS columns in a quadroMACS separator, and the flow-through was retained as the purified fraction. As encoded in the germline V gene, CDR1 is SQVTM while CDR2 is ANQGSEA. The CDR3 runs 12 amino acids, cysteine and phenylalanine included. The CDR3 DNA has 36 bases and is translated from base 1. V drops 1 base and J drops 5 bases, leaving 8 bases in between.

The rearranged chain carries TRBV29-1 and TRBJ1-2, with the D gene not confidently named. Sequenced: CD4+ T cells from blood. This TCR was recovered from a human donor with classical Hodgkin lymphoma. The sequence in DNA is TGCAGCGTTGAAGCCACGGGATATGGCTACACCTTC. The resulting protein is CSVEATGYGYTF.